Listed below are T cell receptor beta chains from one sample, sequenced in a study of control samples from healthy donors and cancer patients. Sequencing was performed with immunoSEQ multiplex PCR; in TCRdb, only in-frame clones are kept and a portion is missing. The sample gives approximately 120,000 clones, about 89% of which show up once; roughly 15% is in the top ten. The sample comprised blood. Source of these receptors: a woman aged 45-60 years in good health. Both conserved end residues are part of each CDR3. D genes are given only for firm matches. Clone size is given for some rows only: seen once, a few or many times, or a class if the clone is expanded.

cdr3_length j_call d_call clone_size v_call cdr3_nt cdr3_aa
16 TRBJ2-5 TRBD2 - TRBV6-6 TGTGCCAGCAGTTACACTAGCGGGAGGGCCCAAGAGACCCAGTACTTC CASSYTSGRAQETQYF
10 TRBJ1-1 - - TRBV11-3 TGTGCCCCCTCAGTCACTGAAGCTTTCTTT CAPSVTEAFF
16 TRBJ2-7 - - TRBV28 TGTGCCAGCAGTTTAACGGGCCCAGGGGCTATGTACGAGCAGTACTTC CASSLTGPGAMYEQYF
13 TRBJ1-4 - - TRBV12-2 TGTGCAAGTCGCCCCCGGACCCGAAGAAAAACTGTTTTT CASRPRTRRKTVF
14 TRBJ1-1 - - TRBV19 TGTGCCACCATCGGCTTGGACAGGAACACTGAAGCTTTCTTT CATIGLDRNTEAFF
13 TRBJ2-1 - - TRBV6-2/TRBV6-3 TGTGCCAGCAGTTCCGGGGTTTGGAATGAGCAGTTCTTC CASSSGVWNEQFF
14 TRBJ1-5 - - TRBV11-2 TGTGCCAGCAGCCTAGGACAGCCCGGTCAGCCCCAGCATTTT CASSLGQPGQPQHF
15 TRBJ1-4 - - TRBV4-1 TGCGCCAGCAGCCAAGTATCGGCCTTTAATGAAAAACTGTTTTTT CASSQVSAFNEKLFF
18 TRBJ2-2 TRBD1 - TRBV5-1 TGCGCCAGCAGCCCCCTCCACCGGGACAGGGGAAAGAGCGGGGAGCTGTTTTTT CASSPLHRDRGKSGELFF
17 TRBJ2-2 - - TRBV10-2 TGCGCCAGCAGTGCCCTTCTATCCACAGGGTACGCCGGGGAGCTGTTTTTT CASSALLSTGYAGELFF
16 TRBJ1-5 TRBD1 once TRBV6-2/TRBV6-3 TGTGCCAGCAGTATACGACAGGGGGCAAGCAATCAGCCCCAGCATTTT CASSIRQGASNQPQHF
12 TRBJ2-5 - - TRBV7-2 TGTGCCAGCAGCTTTAGCCAAGAGACCCAGTACTTC CASSFSQETQYF
14 TRBJ1-4 - - TRBV11-2 TGTGCCAGCGGACGGTTCGCGGCTAATGAAAAACTGTTTTTT CASGRFAANEKLFF
14 TRBJ2-5 - - TRBV5-3 TGTGCCAGAAGCCTCGGGAGAGATAAAGAGACCCAGTACTTC CARSLGRDKETQYF
15 TRBJ1-5 - - TRBV6-2/TRBV6-3 TGTGCCAGCAGTTACCTGGGGGGGTCCCATCAGCCCCAGCATTTT CASSYLGGSHQPQHF
15 TRBJ2-6 - - TRBV9 TGTGCCAGCAGCGTAACAGTCTCTGGGGCCAACGTCCTGACTTTC CASSVTVSGANVLTF
15 TRBJ1-3 TRBD1 - TRBV24-1 TGTGCCACCAGTGGAGGGACAGACTCTGGAAACACCATATATTTT CATSGGTDSGNTIYF
17 TRBJ1-2 - - TRBV28 TGTGCCAGCACCGCGCATGGGATTGCAGTGTGGGCTGAGGGCTACACCTTC CASTAHGIAVWAEGYTF
13 TRBJ1-1 - - TRBV18 TGTGCCAGCTCACCTGGGGGGCTTACTGAAGCTTTCTTT CASSPGGLTEAFF
16 TRBJ1-2 - - TRBV6-4 TGTGCCAGCTCCCTTAAGGGTCAGTTGGACCCCTATGGCTACACCTTC CASSLKGQLDPYGYTF
18 TRBJ2-7 TRBD2 - TRBV25-1 TGTGCCAGCAGCGATACCGGGACTAGCGGTACCCTCTCCTACGAGCAGTACTTC CASSDTGTSGTLSYEQYF
14 TRBJ2-1 - - TRBV11-2 TGTGCCAGCAGCTTAGTCCCGGCTAGCAATGAGCAGTTCTTC CASSLVPASNEQFF
15 TRBJ1-4 - - TRBV9 TGTGCCAGCAGCGTAGACCTTGCAACTAATGAAAAACTGTTTTTT CASSVDLATNEKLFF
16 TRBJ2-4 TRBD2 - TRBV11-2 TGTGCCAGCAGAGCGACTAGCGGACTAGCCAAAAACATTCAGTACTTC CASRATSGLAKNIQYF
13 TRBJ1-1 - - TRBV27 TGTGCCAGCAGTTTAGTCGCGAACACTGAAGCTTTCTTT CASSLVANTEAFF
11 TRBJ2-5 - - TRBV11-1 TGTGCCAGCAGCCACCGGGAGACCCAGTACTTC CASSHRETQYF
11 TRBJ1-1 - - TRBV30 TGTGCCGGGGAGGTTGGGGGTGAAGCTTTCTTT CAGEVGGEAFF
14 TRBJ1-5 - - TRBV27 TGTGCCAGCATGAGTCAGGGGAGTAGCCAGCCCCAGCATTTT CASMSQGSSQPQHF
16 TRBJ2-2 - - TRBV7-8 TGTGCCAGCAGCTTTGGCAGGGCCTTCTCTTCCGGGGAGCTGTTTTTT CASSFGRAFSSGELFF
16 TRBJ2-1 TRBD1 - TRBV7-8 TGTGCCAGCAGCACGATGGACAGGGCTAGGTTAAATGAGCAGTTCTTC CASSTMDRARLNEQFF
13 TRBJ2-3 - many TRBV2 TGTGCCAGCAGGGGGGACAACACAGATACGCAGTATTTT CASRGDNTDTQYF
14 TRBJ1-5 TRBD1 - TRBV15 TGTGCCACCAGCAGAGATCAGGGGGCTCAGCCCCAGCATTTT CATSRDQGAQPQHF
15 TRBJ1-2 - - TRBV27 TGTGCCAGCAGTTTATCTGGGACAAGCGCCTATGGCTACACCTTC CASSLSGTSAYGYTF
15 TRBJ2-3 TRBD2 once TRBV19 TGTGCCAGTAGTAGCACTAGCGGGGATGCAGATACGCAGTATTTT CASSSTSGDADTQYF
14 TRBJ1-6 - - TRBV14 TGTGCCAGCAGCCAAGTTTGGGCGAATTCACCCCTCCACTTT CASSQVWANSPLHF
17 TRBJ2-5 TRBD2 - TRBV25-1 TGTGCCAGCAGTGACATCGTCTCCCGGGGGGGGCGGGAGACCCAGTACTTC CASSDIVSRGGRETQYF
15 TRBJ1-3 - - TRBV3-1/TRBV3-2 TGTGCCAGCACCGATACAGGGTCCTCTGGAAACACCATATATTTT CASTDTGSSGNTIYF
14 TRBJ1-2 TRBD1 once TRBV27 TGTGCCAGCACGAGGGACAGCCGGAACTATGGCTACACCTTC CASTRDSRNYGYTF
16 TRBJ1-3 - - TRBV5-1 TGCGCCAGCAGCTTGGGTGATGTAGGGGCCGGAAACACCATATATTTT CASSLGDVGAGNTIYF
15 TRBJ2-3 TRBD2 - TRBV2 TGTGCCAGCAGTAGGACTAGCAGTAGCACAGATACGCAGTATTTT CASSRTSSSTDTQYF
14 TRBJ1-2 - - TRBV20-1 TGCAGTGCTAGTGAAGGGGCAGGGGATTATGGCTACACCTTC CSASEGAGDYGYTF
14 TRBJ1-3 TRBD1 once TRBV27 TGTGCCAGCAGCGCAGGGGGTCCCGGAAACACCATATATTTT CASSAGGPGNTIYF
15 TRBJ2-2 - - TRBV24-1 TGTGCCACCAGTGGGGGGGGGCGATTCACCGGGGAGCTGTTTTTT CATSGGGRFTGELFF
11 TRBJ2-1 - few TRBV20-1 TGCAGTGCTAGTCTTGATAATGAGCAGTTCTTC CSASLDNEQFF
14 TRBJ1-1 - few TRBV7-3 TGTGCCAGCAGCTTAGGGAAAATCCACACTGAAGCTTTCTTT CASSLGKIHTEAFF
15 TRBJ1-4 TRBD1 - TRBV4-1 TGCGCCAGCAGCCACGGGACAGGGAAAAATGAAAAACTGTTTTTT CASSHGTGKNEKLFF
16 TRBJ1-3 TRBD1 - TRBV10-2 TGCGCCAGCAGTGACAGGGAAAGGGACAGGGGTTACACCATATATTTT CASSDRERDRGYTIYF
14 TRBJ2-5 TRBD2 - TRBV10-2 TGCGCCAGCAGGACTAGCGGGAGTCTAGAGACCCAGTACTTC CASRTSGSLETQYF
15 TRBJ2-5 - - TRBV29-1 TGCAGCTATAGGGGACACCAAAGATGGGGAGAGACCCAGTACTTC CSYRGHQRWGETQYF
13 TRBJ1-5 - few TRBV11-2 TGTGCCAGCAGCCGAGACACCAATCAGCCCCAGCATTTT CASSRDTNQPQHF
13 TRBJ1-1 - - TRBV6-6 TGTGCCAGCAGTTACGGGGACAACACTGAAGCTTTCTTT CASSYGDNTEAFF
13 TRBJ1-1 - - TRBV7-3 TGTGCCAGCAGCTTACGGCTGAACACTGAAGCTTTCTTT CASSLRLNTEAFF
12 TRBJ1-3 - - TRBV5-4 TGTGCCAGCAGCCTGGGGCCGGACACCATATATTTT CASSLGPDTIYF